This T cell receptor beta chain was recorded in a study of spatial heterogeneity in lung cancer. Study-level background: There were, on average, more than eight raw-read appearances for each unique TCR and UMI combination.

The length of the CDR3 is 13 residues. Germline values: CDR1 MNHNY, CDR2 SVGAGI (reference sequence). Every TCR cDNA molecule carried a tag that served as a unique molecular identifier. TCRdb re-analysed the 5' RACE reads in MiXCR, keeping a single row per CDR3 protein. The repertoire consists of some 50,000 distinct CDR3 sequences, with 10% to 15% occurring once and the leading ten covering around 42%. About this clonotype itself: What it binds is unknown. The junction shows a germline mismatch at one end, possibly a read error.

Study-level findings and limits: Whereas they appeared in blood less at follow-up, ubiquitous expanded tumor TCRs appeared there more at resection.

As for time point: sample taken at primary tumor resection. Extraction of whole RNA from tumor, nontumor lung or frozen PBMC preceded unsorted sequencing. A total of some 70 untreated early-stage non-small cell lung cancer patients served as donors. The genes are TRBV6-6 and TRBJ1-6, with D maybe TRBD1 (6 bases). Sequencing used PBMCs, obtained at surgery. This sequence originates from a female donor with early-stage non-small cell lung cancer. The chain's CDR3 is CASTTGSRSPLNF. The CDR3 region has the DNA TGTGCCAGCACAACAGGGTCACGGTCACCCCTCAACTTT.